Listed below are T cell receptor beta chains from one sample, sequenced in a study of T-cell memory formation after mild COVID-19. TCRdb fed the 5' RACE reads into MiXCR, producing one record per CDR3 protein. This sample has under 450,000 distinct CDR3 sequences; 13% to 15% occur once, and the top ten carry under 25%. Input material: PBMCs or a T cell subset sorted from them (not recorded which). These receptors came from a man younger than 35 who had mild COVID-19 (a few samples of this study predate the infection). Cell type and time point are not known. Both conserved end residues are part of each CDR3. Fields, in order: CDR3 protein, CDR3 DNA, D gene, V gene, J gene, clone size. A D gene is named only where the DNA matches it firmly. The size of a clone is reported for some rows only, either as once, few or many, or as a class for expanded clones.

CASSLTSTGTQYF	TGTGCCAGCAGCTTAACGAGTACAGGGACCCAGTACTTC	.	TRBV11-2	TRBJ2-5	few
CASRPTGGEAFF	TGTGCCAGCAGGCCGACAGGGGGTGAGGCTTTCTTT	TRBD1	TRBV6-5	TRBJ1-1	.
CASSEQGVIPGELFF	TGTGCCAGCAGTGAACAGGGGGTAATCCCCGGGGAGCTGTTTTTT	TRBD1	TRBV25-1	TRBJ2-2	many
CASSPLVAGGRVTNYGYTF	TGTGCCAGCAGCCCTTTGGTGGCAGGGGGTCGAGTCACTAACTATGGCTACACCTTC	TRBD1	TRBV5-5	TRBJ1-2	many
CASGGPTEETQYF	TGTGCTAGTGGCGGCCCCACGGAAGAGACCCAGTACTTC	.	TRBV12-5	TRBJ2-5	once
CASSQDFTSGGVEQFF	TGTGCCAGCAGCCAAGATTTTACTAGCGGGGGGGTTGAGCAGTTCTTC	TRBD2	TRBV4-2	TRBJ2-1	.
CAWSVQGTARDTF	TGTGCCTGGAGTGTGCAGGGGACCGCCAGGGACACCTTC	.	TRBV30	TRBJ1-2	few
CASSLILGETQYF	TGTGCCAGCAGCTTAATTCTGGGAGAGACCCAGTACTTC	.	TRBV7-3	TRBJ2-5	.
CASSASGGQYF	TGTGCCAGCAGCGCTAGCGGGGGCCAGTACTTC	TRBD2	TRBV5-6	TRBJ2-5	.
CASSLSQGEANYGYTF	TGTGCCAGCAGCTTATCCCAGGGAGAAGCTAACTATGGCTACACCTTC	.	TRBV7-3	TRBJ1-2	.
CASSLGEGVTQPQHF	TGTGCCAGCAGCCTCGGTGAGGGGGTCACTCAGCCCCAGCATTTT	.	TRBV9	TRBJ1-5	.
CASSAHNYGYTF	TGTGCCAGCAGCGCCCATAACTATGGCTACACCTTC	.	TRBV9	TRBJ1-2	.
CASSFSGTGNYGYTF	TGTGCCAGCAGCTTCTCCGGGACAGGGAACTATGGCTACACCTTC	TRBD1	TRBV5-5	TRBJ1-2	few
CASSEARRTAAAFF	TGTGCCAGCAGTGAAGCGCGAAGGACAGCAGCAGCTTTCTTT	.	TRBV6-1	TRBJ1-1	few
CASSLFGHSGGAPDTQYF	TGTGCCAGCAGTTTATTTGGTCATAGCGGGGGGGCTCCCGATACGCAGTATTTT	TRBD2	TRBV27	TRBJ2-3	.
CASRRTSGGANEQFF	TGTGCCAGCAGGCGTACTAGCGGGGGGGCCAATGAGCAGTTCTTC	TRBD2	TRBV7-3	TRBJ2-1	.
CASRQGRFGNEQFF	TGTGCCAGCAGACAGGGTAGGTTCGGCAATGAGCAGTTCTTC	.	TRBV7-2	TRBJ2-1	.
CASRASPYNEQFF	TGTGCCAGCAGAGCGTCCCCCTACAATGAGCAGTTCTTC	.	TRBV28	TRBJ2-1	.
CASGNRGTDNYGYTF	TGTGCCAGTGGTAATCGGGGGACCGATAACTATGGCTACACCTTC	.	TRBV19	TRBJ1-2	.
CASSARHQQETQYF	TGTGCCAGCAGCGCTAGACACCAGCAAGAGACCCAGTACTTC	.	TRBV9	TRBJ2-5	few